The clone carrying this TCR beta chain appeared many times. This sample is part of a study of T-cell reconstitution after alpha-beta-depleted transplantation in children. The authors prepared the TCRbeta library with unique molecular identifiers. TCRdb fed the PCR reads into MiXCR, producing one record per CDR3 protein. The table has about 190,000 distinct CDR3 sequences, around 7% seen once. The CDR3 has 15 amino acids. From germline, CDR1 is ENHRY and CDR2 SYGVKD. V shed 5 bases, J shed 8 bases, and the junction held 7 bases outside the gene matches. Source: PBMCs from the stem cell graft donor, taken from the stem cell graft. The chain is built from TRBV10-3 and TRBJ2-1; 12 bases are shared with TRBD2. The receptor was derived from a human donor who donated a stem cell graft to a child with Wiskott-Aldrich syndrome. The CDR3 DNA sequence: TGTGCCATCAGTCGGACTAGCGGGGTTTTCGATGAGCAGTTCTTC. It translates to CAISRTSGVFDEQFF.